This T cell receptor beta chain comes out of a study of Ad26.COV2.S vaccination and SARS-CoV-2 variants. Study results and caveats: A substantial breadth of spike-specific CD8+ and CD4+ T cell responses after vaccination has been reported. Comparability of non-spike TCR breadth was observed across vaccine and placebo recipients.

The CDR3 is 15 amino acids. Germline CDR1 is KGHDR and CDR2 is SFDVKD. Germline trimming cut 2 bases from V and 2 bases from J; bases unmatched to any gene: 5. Generated by immunoSEQ multiplex PCR, the TCRdb table keeps only in-frame clones and is missing some. There are around 370,000 clones in the sample; around 83% occur only once, and around 3% lies in the top ten. Regarding this clone: Its target is not known.

Noted treatment: 15 to 20 received Ad26.COV2.S at low or high dose, single or two shots; five or six received placebo; per-sample allocation not given. Sampling happened 63 days after the first vaccine or placebo injection. It was an adult aged 18-55 years in Boston who was the donor. V and J are TRBV24-1 and TRBJ2-7; 7 bases align to TRBD1. This clonotype was sampled from a person aged 18 to 59 who received the Ad26.COV2.S COVID-19 vaccine or a placebo. Sequencing was performed on peripheral blood, taken in a trial of Ad26.COV2.S vaccine versus placebo. The CDR3 spells CATSDSGDSPYEQYF. The DNA for the CDR3 is TGTGCCACCAGTGATTCCGGGGACAGCCCCTACGAGCAGTACTTC.